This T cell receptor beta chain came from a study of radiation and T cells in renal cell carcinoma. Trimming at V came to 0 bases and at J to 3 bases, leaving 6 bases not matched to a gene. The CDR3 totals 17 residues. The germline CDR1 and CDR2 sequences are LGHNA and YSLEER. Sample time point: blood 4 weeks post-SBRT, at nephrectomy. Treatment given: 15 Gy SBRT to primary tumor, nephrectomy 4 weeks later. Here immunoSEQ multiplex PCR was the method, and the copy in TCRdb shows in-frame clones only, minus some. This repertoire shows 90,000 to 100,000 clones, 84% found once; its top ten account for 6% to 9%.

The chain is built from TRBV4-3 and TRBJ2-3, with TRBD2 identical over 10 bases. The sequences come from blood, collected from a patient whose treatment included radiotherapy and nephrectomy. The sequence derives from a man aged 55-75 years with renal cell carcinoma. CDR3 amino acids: CASSQDTASGSTDTQYF. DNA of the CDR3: TGCGCCAGCAGCCAAGATACGGCTAGCGGGAGTACAGATACGCAGTATTTT.